This is a list of T cell receptor beta chains from one sample in a study of response to subunit inactivated influenza vaccine. TCRdb recomputed calls from the RT-PCR reads with MiXCR, one row per CDR3 protein. The sample contains some 640,000 distinct CDR3 sequences, 14% of which appear only once. The specimen comprised PBMCs from blood, sampled less than 15 days before vaccination. The receptors come from a man aged 50 to 59 who received an inactivated influenza vaccine. The CDR3 runs from the conserved cysteine through the conserved F or W. Fields, in order: J gene, V gene, CDR3 length, D gene, clone size, CDR3 protein, CDR3 DNA. The D gene is left open where the match is weak. A clone size is listed for some rows: how often the clone was seen (once, few, many), or a class if it is expanded.

j_call: TRBJ2-7
v_call: TRBV12-3/TRBV12-4
cdr3_length: 14
d_call: TRBD1
clone_size: .
cdr3_aa: CASSYQGAVSEQYF
cdr3_nt: TGTGCCAGCAGTTATCAGGGGGCAGTCTCCGAGCAGTACTTC

j_call: TRBJ2-7
v_call: TRBV15
cdr3_length: 16
d_call: .
clone_size: few
cdr3_aa: CATSPQIGGVPYEQYF
cdr3_nt: TGTGCCACCAGCCCCCAAATAGGGGGGGTGCCTTACGAGCAGTACTTC

j_call: TRBJ2-7
v_call: TRBV12-3/TRBV12-4
cdr3_length: 12
d_call: .
clone_size: many
cdr3_aa: CASSLQFYEQYF
cdr3_nt: TGTGCCAGCAGTCTCCAGTTCTACGAGCAGTACTTC

j_call: TRBJ2-7
v_call: TRBV6-5
cdr3_length: 17
d_call: .
clone_size: .
cdr3_aa: CASSYSWQGLQSYEQYF
cdr3_nt: TGTGCCAGCAGTTACTCGTGGCAGGGGCTCCAATCTTACGAGCAGTACTTC

j_call: TRBJ1-1
v_call: TRBV7-9
cdr3_length: 14
d_call: .
clone_size: few
cdr3_aa: CASSLRSQATEAFF
cdr3_nt: TGTGCCAGCAGCTTAAGGTCCCAGGCTACTGAAGCTTTCTTT

j_call: TRBJ2-1
v_call: TRBV7-3
cdr3_length: 16
d_call: TRBD1
clone_size: few
cdr3_aa: CASSLLTRTGFNEQFF
cdr3_nt: TGTGCCAGCAGCTTGCTAACCCGGACAGGGTTCAATGAGCAGTTCTTC

j_call: TRBJ2-7
v_call: TRBV5-1
cdr3_length: 15
d_call: .
clone_size: few
cdr3_aa: CASSLAPGGSYEQYF
cdr3_nt: TGCGCCAGCAGCTTGGCCCCAGGGGGGTCCTACGAGCAGTACTTC

j_call: TRBJ2-1
v_call: TRBV5-1
cdr3_length: 15
d_call: .
clone_size: .
cdr3_aa: CASSLAAGLEFVQFF
cdr3_nt: TGCGCCAGCAGCTTGGCCGCAGGGTTGGAGTTCGTGCAGTTCTTC

j_call: TRBJ2-1
v_call: TRBV27
cdr3_length: 15
d_call: .
clone_size: .
cdr3_aa: CASSLSSGLPSEQFF
cdr3_nt: TGTGCCAGCAGTTTATCTTCGGGACTGCCGAGTGAGCAGTTCTTC

j_call: TRBJ1-4
v_call: TRBV3-1
cdr3_length: 14
d_call: TRBD1
clone_size: .
cdr3_aa: CASSRGTANEKLFF
cdr3_nt: TGTGCCAGCAGCCGTGGGACAGCTAATGAAAAACTGTTTTTT

j_call: TRBJ2-1
v_call: TRBV9
cdr3_length: 14
d_call: TRBD1
clone_size: many
cdr3_aa: CASSVAPTGVEQFF
cdr3_nt: TGTGCCAGCAGCGTAGCCCCCACAGGGGTTGAGCAGTTCTTC

j_call: TRBJ1-2
v_call: TRBV5-6
cdr3_length: 16
d_call: .
clone_size: .
cdr3_aa: CASSLSNRQRAYGYTF
cdr3_nt: TGTGCCAGCAGCTTGTCCAATAGACAGCGTGCGTATGGCTACACCTTC

j_call: TRBJ2-1
v_call: TRBV3-1
cdr3_length: 14
d_call: .
clone_size: few
cdr3_aa: CASSHWGPYNEQFF
cdr3_nt: TGTGCCAGCAGCCACTGGGGGCCCTACAATGAGCAGTTCTTC

j_call: TRBJ2-7
v_call: TRBV28
cdr3_length: 12
d_call: .
clone_size: many
cdr3_aa: CASSLSGYEQYF
cdr3_nt: TGTGCCAGCAGCTTATCGGGCTACGAGCAGTACTTC

j_call: TRBJ2-1
v_call: TRBV4-1
cdr3_length: 18
d_call: TRBD1
clone_size: few
cdr3_aa: CASSQVPGQGAIYNEQFF
cdr3_nt: TGCGCCAGCAGCCAAGTCCCGGGACAGGGGGCAATCTACAATGAGCAGTTCTTC

j_call: TRBJ2-7
v_call: TRBV9
cdr3_length: 16
d_call: .
clone_size: few
cdr3_aa: CASSSAVGAVLREQYF
cdr3_nt: TGTGCCAGCAGCTCCGCGGTCGGAGCGGTCCTACGGGAGCAGTACTTC

j_call: TRBJ2-4
v_call: TRBV11-2
cdr3_length: 16
d_call: .
clone_size: .
cdr3_aa: CASSLTGYGAKNIQYF
cdr3_nt: TGTGCCAGCAGCTTAACGGGGTACGGGGCCAAAAACATTCAGTACTTC

j_call: TRBJ2-2
v_call: TRBV24-1
cdr3_length: 16
d_call: TRBD2
clone_size: .
cdr3_aa: CATSDRKRGNTGELFF
cdr3_nt: TGTGCCACCAGTGACCGTAAGCGGGGGAACACCGGGGAGCTGTTTTTT

j_call: TRBJ2-3
v_call: TRBV9
cdr3_length: 14
d_call: .
clone_size: once
cdr3_aa: CASSVVQLPDTQYF
cdr3_nt: TGTGCCAGCAGCGTAGTCCAGCTCCCAGATACGCAGTATTTT

j_call: TRBJ2-5
v_call: TRBV6-1
cdr3_length: 15
d_call: .
clone_size: .
cdr3_aa: CASSDTGLRGETQYF
cdr3_nt: TGTGCCAGCAGTGATACGGGGTTGAGAGGAGAGACCCAGTACTTC

j_call: TRBJ2-1
v_call: TRBV5-1
cdr3_length: 11
d_call: .
clone_size: many
cdr3_aa: CASSLAGERFF
cdr3_nt: TGCGCCAGCAGCTTGGCCGGAGAAAGGTTCTTC

j_call: TRBJ2-7
v_call: TRBV7-2
cdr3_length: 16
d_call: TRBD2
clone_size: few
cdr3_aa: CASSIASGREFYEQYF
cdr3_nt: TGTGCCAGCAGCATAGCTAGCGGGAGGGAGTTCTACGAGCAGTACTTC